This T cell receptor beta chain is from a study of blood T cell repertoires in COVID-19. Germline CDR1 reads SEHNR; CDR2 reads FQNEAQ (reference sequence). The V gene lost 5 bases and the J gene lost 8 bases, with 15 bases spanning the gap. The CDR3 contains 13 residues. Clones were sequenced by immunoSEQ multiplex PCR, and TCRdb holds only the in-frame ones, with some missing. The sample lists approximately 81,000 clones; around 80% were seen once. The sequenced sample consisted of peripheral blood. The receptor was isolated from a human donor in a cohort sampled during active COVID-19. The rearrangement uses TRBV7-9 and TRBJ1-2, with a weak D call TRBD1 (5 bases). The CDR3 DNA is TGTGCCAGCAGCCGCGACAGTGCTCGCGGCTACACCTTC. This codes for CASSRDSARGYTF.